The 26 T cell receptor beta chains below were found in one sample sequenced in a study of beta chain features in type 1 diabetes. General study findings and limits: Type 1 diabetes patients had moderately but significantly shorter TCRB CDR3s in all four CD4+ subsets.

Antigens of these TCRs are unknown. Reverse transcribing all isolated RNA meant expressed TCRB transcripts were sequenced. Profiling relied on immunoSEQ multiplex PCR, and the TCRdb table lists in-frame clones only, not all of them. The table shows about 700,000 clones, with around an eighth occurring only once. The specimen sequenced was naive CD4+ T cells from blood. The origin of the receptors is a man aged 18-30 years with type 1 diabetes.

V is TRBV29-1 and J is TRBJ1-1; D is uncertain. V was trimmed by 7 bases and J by 0 bases, leaving 9 bases between them. CDR3 length equals 12 residues. Germline assignment: CDR1 SQVTM and CDR2 ANQGSEA. This CDR3 reads CSAGEMNTEAFF. CDR3 sequence (DNA): TGCAGCGCTGGGGAGATGAACACTGAAGCTTTCTTT.

The chain combines TRBV18 with TRBJ1-1; D is perhaps TRBD1 (6 bases). CDR3 length: 16 residues. In germline, CDR1 is KGHSH, CDR2 LQKENI. V was clipped by 0 bases and J by 5 bases, with 16 bases between them. In nucleotides, the CDR3 is TGTGCCAGCTCACCACCGTCCACAGGGTGGTATACTGAAGCTTTCTTT. This gives the protein CASSPPSTGWYTEAFF.

This chain joins TRBV7-3 and TRBJ1-1; TRBD1 aligns across 8 bases. This CDR3 comprises 12 residues. V shed 8 bases, J shed 1 base, and the junction held 0 bases outside the gene matches. Per germline, CDR1 SGHTA and CDR2 FQGTGA. The CDR3 sequence: CASGTGNTEAFF. The CDR3 DNA sequence: TGTGCCAGCGGGACAGGGAACACTGAAGCTTTCTTT.

This chain connects TRBV6-5 to TRBJ2-7; D is perhaps TRBD2 (5 bases). Germline V gene sequence: CDR1 MNHEY, CDR2 SVGAGI. The CDR3 sequence is 14 residues long. Trimming took off 6 bases at V and 1 base at J, with 13 bases between the two ends. The CDR3 reads CASSRRLISYEQYF. CDR3 sequence (DNA): TGTGCCAGCAGCCGTAGACTAATTTCCTACGAGCAGTACTTC.

The J gene is TRBJ2-7, the V gene TRBV5-1; a weak D match, TRBD1 (6 bases). The CDR3 runs to 15 residues. From germline, CDR1 is SGHRS and CDR2 YFSETQ. Trimming shortened V by 0 bases and J by 1 base, and 11 bases separated the two germline ends. The CDR3 here is CASSLDRDGSYEQYF. CDR3 nucleotides: TGCGCCAGCAGCTTGGACAGGGATGGGTCCTACGAGCAGTACTTC.

The chain links TRBV6-5 to TRBJ2-7; 8 nucleotides agree with TRBD1. Germline CDR1 and CDR2: MNHEY and SVGAGI. The V gene end was trimmed by 3 bases and the J gene end by 5 bases; junction bases not matched to a gene: 6. The CDR3 is 14 residues long. CDR3 DNA: TGTGCCAGCAGTTATTGGGGACAGGATGACGAGCAGTACTTC. Residues: CASSYWGQDDEQYF.

The gene calls are TRBV7-3 and TRBJ2-2; no clear D gene. The CDR3 is 13 amino acids. CDR1 is SGHTA and CDR2 is FQGTGA in the germline V gene. V was trimmed by 7 bases and J by 5 bases, leaving 11 bases between them. CDR3 protein: CASTDPSTGELFF. In nucleotides, the CDR3 is TGTGCCAGCACCGATCCCAGTACCGGGGAGCTGTTTTTT.

This clone was observed a handful of times. This rearrangement joins TRBV18 to TRBJ2-7; D may be TRBD1 or TRBD2 (5 bases each). The CDR3 spans 15 residues. Germline V CDR1 and CDR2: KGHSH, LQKENI. Trimming stripped 2 bases from V and 2 bases from J, with 13 bases between. In nucleotides, the CDR3 is TGTGCCAGCTCACCAGGTGCCGGGGACGCCTACGAGCAGTACTTC. It encodes CASSPGAGDAYEQYF.

The genes are TRBV11-2 and TRBJ1-2; 7 bases match TRBD1. Germline V CDR1 and CDR2: SGHAT, FQNNGV. The CDR3 is 13 residues long. V lost 5 bases and J lost 2; bases outside the gene matches: 2. CDR3 sequence (DNA): TGTGCCAGCAGCCCGGGACAGAACTATGGCTACACCTTC. Translating it yields CASSPGQNYGYTF.

A few counts support this clone. Other DNA sequences in this sample translate to the same CDR3. The genes are TRBV30 and TRBJ1-5, with unresolved D. Trimming took 0 bases from V and 2 from J, leaving 5 bases between them. The germline V gene has CDR1 GTSNPN and CDR2 SVGIG (reference sequence). The CDR3 consists of 13 residues. The CDR3 DNA reads TGTGCCTGGAGTGTTGGGGGCAATCAGCCCCAGCATTTT. Amino acid sequence: CAWSVGGNQPQHF.

The chain uses TRBV11-1 and TRBJ1-1; 9 nucleotides match TRBD1. CDR1 is SGHAT and CDR2 is FQDESV in the germline V gene (reference sequence). There are 12 residues in the CDR3. The ends lost 10 bases at V and 5 bases at J; junction bases unmatched: 5. As DNA, the CDR3 is TGTGCCACCGGGACAGGGTTGACTGAAGCTTTCTTT. It specifies CATGTGLTEAFF.

J is TRBJ2-1 and V is TRBV7-6, with 8 bases matching TRBD2. The germline CDR1 and CDR2 sequences are SGHVS and FNYEAQ. The CDR3 length is 16 residues. The J segment lost 6 bases and the V segment lost 1 base, leaving 8 bases of the junction unmatched. CDR3 sequence reads: CASSLGPAGAANEQFF. The CDR3 DNA reads as TGTGCCAGCAGCTTAGGGCCAGCGGGGGCCGCCAATGAGCAGTTCTTC.

V is TRBV5-1 and J is TRBJ2-1; D might be TRBD2 (5 bases). The CDR3 has 13 amino acids. Deletions cut 4 bases from V and 9 bases from J, with 14 bases between. Germline V CDR1 and CDR2: SGHRS, YFSETQ. The CDR3 here is CASSRTEGGEQFF. CDR3 nucleotide sequence: TGCGCCAGCAGCCGGACGGAAGGAGGTGAGCAGTTCTTC.

This clone has just a few counts. V usage is TRBV6-6 and J usage is TRBJ1-6, with TRBD1 identical over 8 bases. J gave up 10 bases and V 9 bases, and 5 bases lay outside the gene matches. CDR1 and CDR2 from the germline V gene are MNHNY and SVGAGI (reference sequence). The CDR3 is 12 amino acids. The CDR3 nucleotides read TGTGCCAGTGGGACAGGAGAATCACCCCTCCACTTT. This translates into CASGTGESPLHF.

This clone was counted between two and nine times. This sequence joins TRBV29-1 and TRBJ1-1, with D unclear. Germline loops: CDR1 SQVTM, CDR2 ANQGSEA. The V end lost 0 bases, the J end lost 4 bases, and 15 bases lay between the germline ends. The length of the CDR3 is 15 residues. CDR3 residues: CSVEEVAGEGTEAFF. As DNA, the CDR3 is TGCAGCGTTGAAGAGGTGGCGGGAGAAGGCACTGAAGCTTTCTTT.

In this sample, this clone turned up a few times. The rearrangement links TRBV25-1 to TRBJ1-2; 7 nucleotides agree with TRBD1. The germline gives CDR1 MGHDK, CDR2 SYGVNS. The CDR3 spans 15 residues. J gave up 0 bases and V 5 bases, and 6 bases lay outside the gene matches. CDR3: CASSRTGPSNYGYTF. CDR3 in DNA: TGTGCCAGCAGTCGGACAGGCCCCTCTAACTATGGCTACACCTTC.

This clone was seen a few times. The CDR3 is CASSFHQYEQYF. CDR3 in DNA: TGTGCCAGCAGCTTCCACCAATACGAGCAGTACTTC. This chain connects TRBV5-6 to TRBJ2-7; no definite D call. Trimming cost V 2 bases and J 4 bases, with 7 bases left between them. CDR1 is SGHDT and CDR2 is YYEEEE in the germline V gene. The CDR3 loop spans 12 amino acids. The full variable domain, with the rest looked up from reference TRBV5-6 and TRBJ2-7, is DAGVTQSPTHLIKTRGQQVTLRCSPKSGHDTVSWYQQALGQGPQFIFQYYEEEERQRGNFPDRFSGHQFPNYSSELNVNALLLGDSALYLCASSFHQYEQYFGPGTRLTVT.

The rearrangement joins TRBV5-4 to TRBJ1-2, with 8 bases that match TRBD1. The length of the CDR3 is 15 residues. Looked up from germline, CDR1 is SGHNT and CDR2 is YYREEE (reference sequence). V lost 4 bases, J lost 2 bases, and 7 bases stayed unmatched. CDR3 sequence reads: CASSPTGDGNYGYTF. In nucleotides, the CDR3 is TGTGCCAGCAGCCCGACAGGGGACGGGAACTATGGCTACACCTTC.

This clone was observed a few times. The V gene is TRBV6-6, the J gene TRBJ2-7; no definite D call. Trimming removed 6 bases from V and 3 bases from J, with 12 bases in between. CDR3 length equals 13 residues. Germline-derived CDR1 and CDR2 are MNHNY and SVGAGI (reference sequence). The CDR3 sequence is CASRLTVDYEQYF. The CDR3 region has the DNA TGTGCCAGCAGGTTAACAGTAGACTACGAGCAGTACTTC.

This clone has just one count. In DNA, the CDR3 is TGTGCCAGCAGCTTTGGACTAGCGGGGAGAGGGGGCTCCTACAATGAGCAGTTCTTC. Translating gives CASSFGLAGRGGSYNEQFF. This rearrangement joins TRBV7-2 to TRBJ2-1, with 12 nucleotides matching TRBD2. CDR3 size: 19 residues. With 3 bases clipped from V and 0 bases from J, the junction kept 9 bases outside the gene matches. CDR1 is SGHTA and CDR2 is FQGNSA in the germline V gene.

This chain connects TRBV11-2 to TRBJ2-1, with D hard to call. Per germline, CDR1 SGHAT and CDR2 FQNNGV. Trimming left V 2 bases short and J 4 bases short, with 6 bases between. The CDR3 loop spans 13 amino acids. The CDR3 DNA reads TGTGCCAGCAGCTTAAGCGCGTACAATGAGCAGTTCTTC. It is translated as CASSLSAYNEQFF.

The V call is TRBV4-2, the J call TRBJ1-2; 8 bases fit TRBD1. There are 18 residues in the CDR3. After removal of 1 base from V and 8 bases from J, the junction contained 18 bases not matched to a gene. Germline V lookup: CDR1 LGHNA, CDR2 YNFKEQ. The CDR3 sequence is CASSQAPGQGATGNGYTF. The CDR3 DNA follows: TGTGCCAGCAGCCAAGCCCCAGGGCAGGGGGCGACAGGGAACGGCTACACCTTC.

V usage is TRBV19 and J usage is TRBJ2-7; D is unresolved. The V end was cut by 5 bases, the J end by 1 base, with 6 bases between. Germline V gives CDR1 LNHDA, CDR2 SQIVND (reference sequence). The CDR3 runs 12 residues. The chain's CDR3 is CASSGRSYEQYF. The CDR3 coding sequence is TGTGCCAGTAGTGGGCGGTCCTACGAGCAGTACTTC.

This clone came up a few times. The rearrangement joins TRBV27 to TRBJ2-7; a possible D gene is TRBD2 (5 bases). This CDR3 has 14 amino acids. CDR1 MNHEY and CDR2 SMNVEV come from the germline V gene (reference sequence). V was shortened by 0 bases and J by 5 bases, with 11 bases between the two germline ends. The CDR3 nucleotides read TGTGCCAGCAGTTTATCGGAGGCAGTTGACGAGCAGTACTTC. The encoded protein is CASSLSEAVDEQYF.

The chain uses TRBV14 and TRBJ2-2; 7 bases map to TRBD2. Per germline, CDR1 SGHDN and CDR2 FVKESK. J gave up 0 bases and V 2 bases, and 3 bases lay outside the gene matches. The CDR3 length is 16 residues. The CDR3 region is CASSQFLAANTGELFF. CDR3 DNA: TGTGCCAGCAGCCAATTTCTAGCGGCGAACACCGGGGAGCTGTTTTTT.

A few counts support this clone. The chain links TRBV6-5 to TRBJ2-1; D uncertain. V dropped 7 bases and J dropped 7 bases, with 8 bases sitting between them. The CDR3 sequence is 11 residues long. Germline V gene lookup returns CDR1 MNHEY and CDR2 SVGAGI. In nucleotides, the CDR3 is TGTGCCAGCACCTCGACGAATGAGCAGTTCTTC. It is translated as CASTSTNEQFF.